This T cell receptor beta chain stems from a study of blood T cells in healthy people across ages. Background on the study: Template switching picked up about one barcoded beta molecule for each two T cells. Findings and limits, study-wide: Across the age range, TCR beta diversity per million T cells fell in a roughly linear way. CMV status of donors was unknown, possibly confounding expanded clonotype changes.

A second PCR of about 7 to 12 cycles used a sample-barcoded 5' primer and a J-beta primer mix. Tags on each cDNA molecule came from a template-switch adaptor with 12 random nucleotides. TCRdb ran MiXCR on the 5' RACE reads and lists one entry per CDR3 protein. In the table there are hundreds of thousands of distinct CDR3 sequences, approximately 50% of which are singletons. A word on this clonotype: Antigen specificity is unknown.

This CDR3 spans 15 amino acids. V gave up 6 bases and J gave up 2 bases; unmatched junction bases: 9. Germline assignment: CDR1 KGHSH and CDR2 LQKENI. This clonotype was obtained from a woman aged 55-70 years in good health. Sequenced: blood. This chain joins TRBV18 and TRBJ2-7; 8 bases align to TRBD1. CDR3 loop: CASSLGQGAPYEQYF. DNA of the CDR3: TGTGCCAGCTCCCTTGGACAGGGAGCCCCCTACGAGCAGTACTTC.